The rows below give T cell receptor beta chains drawn from one sample of a study of T cell responses to AZD1222 COVID-19 vaccine. Repertoires were generated with immunoSEQ multiplex PCR, while TCRdb's copy carries only in-frame clones and drops some. The sample shows some 150,000 clones, 88% of them seen only once. The source was peripheral blood, collected on day 0 of MenACWY control vaccination. All receptors derive from an adult in good health. The CDR3 runs from the conserved cysteine through the conserved F or W. Fields, in order: V gene, clone size, J gene, D gene, CDR3 DNA, CDR3 protein. D genes are given only for firm matches. Size is omitted from some rows. Given values are once, few, many or a class for expanded clones.

TRBV10-3	.	TRBJ2-1	TRBD1	TGTGCCATCAGTGACGACAGGGGGCGAAGTGAGCAGTTCTTC	CAISDDRGRSEQFF
TRBV9	few	TRBJ1-3	.	TGTGCCAGCAGCGTAGGCGGCCCGGGGTCTGGAAACACCATATATTTT	CASSVGGPGSGNTIYF
TRBV7-6	.	TRBJ2-1	TRBD2	TGTGCCAGCAGCTGGAATAGCGGGAGGCCGAACAATGAGCAGTTCTTC	CASSWNSGRPNNEQFF
TRBV18	.	TRBJ1-2	.	TGTGCCAGCTCACCCGACAGCCCCGACCCACTATATGGCTACACCTTC	CASSPDSPDPLYGYTF
TRBV18	.	TRBJ1-5	TRBD1	TGTGCCAGCTCACCGGGACAGAATCAGCCCCAGCATTTT	CASSPGQNQPQHF
TRBV24-1	.	TRBJ1-4	.	TGTGCCACCAGATCTCACCCGCGATTGGAGGAAAAACTGTTTTTT	CATRSHPRLEEKLFF
TRBV27	once	TRBJ2-3	TRBD1	TGTGCCAGCAGTCTCCACAGGGGAGGCACAGATACGCAGTATTTT	CASSLHRGGTDTQYF
TRBV2	.	TRBJ2-7	.	TGTGCCAGCAGTGAATGGTGGGCTCGCGAGCAGTACTTC	CASSEWWAREQYF
TRBV9	.	TRBJ1-3	.	TGTGCCAGCAGCGCAGAGAACAGGGTTTCTGGAAACACCATATATTTT	CASSAENRVSGNTIYF
TRBV12-5	few	TRBJ1-5	.	TGTGCTAGTGGTCTAAACTTTTCGCCCCAGCATTTT	CASGLNFSPQHF
TRBV9	.	TRBJ2-4	.	TGTGCCAGCAGCCCCCCCGGGGGAAACATTCAGTACTTC	CASSPPGGNIQYF
TRBV28	.	TRBJ2-1	TRBD2	TGTGCCAGCAGAGCGGGACTCTACAATGAGCAGTTCTTC	CASRAGLYNEQFF
TRBV11-2	.	TRBJ2-5	TRBD2	TGTGCCAGCAGCTCCGCGGGAGGGGAGTGGGAGACCCAGTACTTC	CASSSAGGEWETQYF
TRBV4-1	.	TRBJ2-4	.	TGCGCCAGCAGCCCCTTAGCGGCGTGGGGCAAAAACATTCAGTACTTC	CASSPLAAWGKNIQYF
TRBV2	once	TRBJ2-1	TRBD2	TGTGCCAGCGGACTAGCGGGAGGCCCCTCCAATGAGCAGTTCTTC	CASGLAGGPSNEQFF
TRBV11-3	.	TRBJ1-2	TRBD1	TGTGCCAGCAGCTCTAACTCCGGGACAGAGGATGGCTACACCTTC	CASSSNSGTEDGYTF
TRBV2	once	TRBJ2-7	.	TGTGCCAGCAGGGGGGGTGACGGGCCAAGCGAGCAGTACTTC	CASRGGDGPSEQYF
TRBV12-3/TRBV12-4	.	TRBJ1-1	.	TGTGCCAGCAGTTTGGAAAGCTCCACTGAAGCTTTCTTT	CASSLESSTEAFF
TRBV25-1	.	TRBJ1-2	.	TGTGCCAGCAGTCGTGTCGGTTACTATGGCTACACCTTC	CASSRVGYYGYTF
TRBV18	.	TRBJ2-1	.	TGTGCCAGCTCGGCAACTCCTCGGACAGTAATTTACAATGAGCAGTTCTTC	CASSATPRTVIYNEQFF
TRBV7-6	.	TRBJ1-4	.	TGTGCCAGCAGTAGGCGGGGGGAAAAACTGTTTTTT	CASSRRGEKLFF
TRBV6-5	.	TRBJ1-2	.	TGTGCCAGCAGGGCTAGACACTTTAACTATGGCTACACCTTC	CASRARHFNYGYTF
TRBV27	.	TRBJ1-5	TRBD1	TGTGCCAGCAGTTTATACGGGACAGTTTATAGCAATCAGCCCCAGCATTTT	CASSLYGTVYSNQPQHF
TRBV7-2	few	TRBJ2-2	.	TGTGCCAGCAGCTTAGTAAGCAACGGGGAGCTGTTTTTT	CASSLVSNGELFF
TRBV6-5	once	TRBJ2-7	.	TGTGCCAGCAGTTACTCAGGCCTCGGGCCCTACGAGCAGTACTTC	CASSYSGLGPYEQYF
TRBV18	.	TRBJ1-2	TRBD1	TGTGCCAGCTCGCTCGGGACAGACTATGGCTACACCTTC	CASSLGTDYGYTF
TRBV19	.	TRBJ2-1	TRBD2	TGTGCCAGTAGTATAGCGGGGGGTCTGTACAATGAGCAGTTCTTC	CASSIAGGLYNEQFF
TRBV12-5	.	TRBJ1-5	TRBD1	TGTGCTAGTGGTTTGGTATTGGGACAGATCAATCAGCCCCAGCATTTT	CASGLVLGQINQPQHF
TRBV24-1	.	TRBJ2-2	TRBD2	TGTGCCACCAGTGATTCGTCGGGACTAGCTCCCGGGGAGCTGTTTTTT	CATSDSSGLAPGELFF
TRBV5-1	.	TRBJ2-1	.	TGCGCCAGCAGCGTGGGGACACAAACCTCCTACAATGAGCAGTTCTTC	CASSVGTQTSYNEQFF
TRBV4-2	.	TRBJ2-2	.	TGTGCCAGCAGCCAAGACTACAGTACATACACCGGGGAGCTGTTTTTT	CASSQDYSTYTGELFF
TRBV2	.	TRBJ2-7	TRBD1	TGTGCCAGCAGTTTAACCGGGACAGGGTACTCCTACGAGCAGTACTTC	CASSLTGTGYSYEQYF
TRBV2	once	TRBJ1-4	TRBD1	TGTGCCAGCAAAAAGACAGGGACAACTAATGAAAAACTGTTTTTT	CASKKTGTTNEKLFF
TRBV3-1/TRBV3-2	.	TRBJ1-4	.	TGTGCCAGCAGCCAAATCCACCCAGGGGCCGAAAATGAAAAACTGTTTTTT	CASSQIHPGAENEKLFF
TRBV28	.	TRBJ2-1	.	TGTGCCAGCAGTCTGGACGCCTACAATGAGCAGTTCTTC	CASSLDAYNEQFF
TRBV11-2	.	TRBJ2-2	.	TGTGCCAGCAGCTTAGATCTGGACTCTTCCAGGGAGCTGTTTTTT	CASSLDLDSSRELFF
TRBV7-3	.	TRBJ1-1	.	TGTGCCAGCAGCCCGACGGGGGTTGGCACTGAAGCTTTCTTT	CASSPTGVGTEAFF
TRBV19	few	TRBJ2-1	.	TGTGCCAGTAGACAGCTTGGGAGCTCCTACAATGAGCAGTTCTTC	CASRQLGSSYNEQFF
TRBV30	.	TRBJ1-5	TRBD1	TGTGCCTGGAGTCTCGGACAGGGCAATCAGCCCCAGCATTTT	CAWSLGQGNQPQHF
TRBV24-1	.	TRBJ1-4	.	TGTGCCACCAGTGACCGAGGGGCCTCGAATGAAAAACTGTTTTTT	CATSDRGASNEKLFF
TRBV5-1	.	TRBJ2-7	TRBD1	TGCGCCAGCAGCTTGCGACAGGGATCCTACGAGCAGTACTTC	CASSLRQGSYEQYF
TRBV29-1	.	TRBJ1-6	.	TGCAGCGTTGATGGCGGACCCCCCTATAATTCACCCCTCCACTTT	CSVDGGPPYNSPLHF
TRBV14	few	TRBJ1-4	.	TGTGCCAGCAGCCAAGGTGGAGTGCCGAATGAAAAACTGTTTTTT	CASSQGGVPNEKLFF
TRBV27	.	TRBJ2-6	TRBD1	TGTGCCAGCAGTTTATCGCAGGGGGCTGGTTCTGGGGCCAACGTCCTGACTTTC	CASSLSQGAGSGANVLTF
TRBV2	once	TRBJ1-5	TRBD1	TGTGCCAGCAGTGGAGGGACAGGGGGTCTGCAGCCCCAGCATTTT	CASSGGTGGLQPQHF
TRBV9	.	TRBJ1-3	.	TGTGCCAGCAGCCTCAGTAGTTCCGGAAACACCATATATTTT	CASSLSSSGNTIYF